The next 5 T cell receptor beta chains were all read from a single sample in a study of blood T cell repertoires in COVID-19. The data were produced by immunoSEQ multiplex PCR, yet TCRdb's version contains in-frame clones alone and is incomplete. The sample gives around 63,000 clones, around three quarters of which show up once; over 30% is in the top ten. Sequenced material: peripheral blood. These TCRs come from a human donor in a cohort sampled during active COVID-19.

This clone was seen just once. V and J are TRBV7-3 and TRBJ1-1; tentatively, D is TRBD1 (6 bases). V dropped 4 bases and J dropped 6 bases, with 15 bases sitting between them. This CDR3 comprises 14 residues. Germline-derived CDR1 and CDR2 are SGHTA and FQGTGA. DNA for the CDR3: TGTGCCAGCAGCTCCTCGACAGGTGCATCTGAAGCTTTCTTT. This sequence encodes CASSSSTGASEAFF.

The gene calls are TRBV9 and TRBJ2-1; D may be TRBD2 (5 bases). Germline V gene data show CDR1 as SGDLS and CDR2 as YYNGEE. CDR3 size: 15 residues. Deletions cut 3 bases from V and 0 bases from J, with 10 bases between. The CDR3 spells CASSGRWYSYNEQFF. The CDR3, as DNA: TGTGCCAGCAGCGGGAGGTGGTACTCCTACAATGAGCAGTTCTTC.

A single count supports this clone. The V and J genes are TRBV18 and TRBJ2-1, with D hard to call. The V gene's germline CDR1 is KGHSH and CDR2 LQKENI. The V end lost 2 bases, the J end lost 6 bases, and 8 bases lay between the germline ends. CDR3 length equals 13 residues. Here the CDR3 DNA reads TGTGCCAGCTCACCAATCGAGCTCAATGAGCAGTTCTTC. Translated: CASSPIELNEQFF. Supplemented by reference TRBV18 and TRBJ2-1, the full variable domain reads NAGVMQNPRHLVRRRGQEARLRCSPMKGHSHVYWYRQLPEEGLKFMVYLQKENIIDESGMPKERFSAEFPKEGPSILRIQQVVRGDSAAYFCASSPIELNEQFFGPGTRLTVL.

V and J are TRBV27 and TRBJ2-7; 8 nucleotides align to TRBD1. The CDR3 runs 14 residues. V shed 5 bases, J shed 3 bases, and the junction held 6 bases outside the gene matches. The germline V gene has CDR1 MNHEY and CDR2 SMNVEV (reference sequence). CDR3 region: CASSRPGQVYEQYF. The CDR3 DNA is TGTGCCAGCAGTAGACCGGGACAGGTCTACGAGCAGTACTTC.

The CDR3 is CASSLEAGSSYEQYF. The CDR3, as DNA: TGTGCCAGCAGCTTAGAAGCGGGTAGCTCCTACGAGCAGTACTTC. The chain carries TRBV7-2 and TRBJ2-7; D possibly corresponds to TRBD2 (6 bases). Germline CDR1 is SGHTA and CDR2 is FQGNSA. V gave up 1 base and J gave up 0 bases, with 10 bases separating them. The CDR3 is made up of 15 amino acids. Full variable domain (missing parts from reference TRBV7-2 and TRBJ2-7): GAGVSQSPSNKVTEKGKDVELRCDPISGHTALYWYRQSLGQGLEFLIYFQGNSAPDKSGLPSDRFSAERTGGSVSTLTIQRTQQEDSAVYLCASSLEAGSSYEQYFGPGTRLTVT.